The 26 T cell receptor beta chains given below trace back to one sample, sequenced in a study of OX40 agonist ivuxolimab in advanced cancers. The method was the immunoSEQ multiplex PCR assay. TCRdb took over this immuneACCESS table, retaining in-frame rearrangements with V and J assigned. Such tables are incomplete; in checked studies, under half of the missing clones stem from an unresolved V gene, and the remainder is unexplained. The sample has some 86,000 clones on record, approximately 94% of them singletons. Clones ranked in the top ten supply over 8.5% of the sample. The material sequenced was CD4+ or CD8+ T cells sorted from blood, taken in a trial of the OX40 agonist ivuxolimab. The receptors stem from an adult with an advanced solid tumor such as melanoma, head and neck, liver or kidney cancer.

The gene calls are TRBV28 and TRBJ2-1; the D gene is possibly TRBD1 (5 bases). Trimming left V 3 bases short and J 9 bases short, with 18 bases between. The CDR3 runs to 15 residues. CDR1 and CDR2 (germline): MDHEN, SYDVKM. The CDR3 is CASSLPHVQGCEQFF. The CDR3 DNA sequence: TGTGCCAGCAGTTTGCCCCACGTCCAGGGCTGTGAGCAGTTCTTC. Looking up the rest from reference TRBV28 and TRBJ2-1 gives the full variable domain: DVKVTQSSRYLVKRTGEKVFLECVQDMDHENMFWYRQDPGLGLRLIYFSYDVKMKEKGDIPEGYSVSREKKERFSLILESASTNQTSMYLCASSLPHVQGCEQFFGPGTRLTVL.

The chain has TRBV4-1 and TRBJ2-2, with 9 bases lining up with TRBD1. The CDR3 spans 17 residues. Trimming took 5 bases from V and 5 from J; bases not matched to a gene: 12. CDR1 and CDR2 (germline): MGHRA, YSYEKL. CDR3 region: CASSTGTGTGRTGELFF. The CDR3 DNA sequence: TGCGCCAGCAGCACCGGAACCGGGACAGGGAGGACCGGGGAGCTGTTTTTT.

The chain recombines TRBV28 with TRBJ1-5, with D perhaps TRBD1 (5 bases). The CDR3 is 16 residues long. Germline loops: CDR1 MDHEN, CDR2 SYDVKM. With 6 bases removed from V and 5 bases from J, the gap between germline ends came to 20 bases. The CDR3 bases are TGTGCCAGCAGCCCGAGGACGCATTGGGGGTATCAGCCCCAGCATTTT. It specifies CASSPRTHWGYQPQHF.

This chain connects TRBV11-2 to TRBJ2-5; either TRBD1 or TRBD2 may supply D (6 bases each). CDR1 and CDR2 (germline): SGHAT, FQNNGV. The CDR3 extends over 15 amino acids. V shed 1 base and J shed 7 bases, with 16 bases lying between them. DNA of the CDR3: TGTGCCAGCAGCTTAGCTGCAGGGGAGGAGTGGACCCAGTACTTC. Its translation is CASSLAAGEEWTQYF.

This chain joins TRBV15 and TRBJ2-1, with 7 bases lining up with TRBD2. The V segment lost 0 bases and the J segment 6 bases; nucleotides outside the gene matches: 17. The CDR3 totals 19 residues. The germline gives CDR1 LNHNV, CDR2 YYDKDF (reference sequence). The CDR3 region is CATSRETAGRALGGNEQFF. For the CDR3, the DNA is TGTGCCACCAGCAGAGAGACAGCGGGGAGAGCCTTGGGGGGCAATGAGCAGTTCTTC.

To note about this clone: The same CDR3 also results from other DNA sequences found in this sample. The chain is built from TRBV27 and TRBJ1-2, with D unclear. The CDR3 is 13 residues long. V was clipped by 5 bases and J by 2 bases, with 9 bases between them. CDR1 is MNHEY, CDR2 SMNVEV, per germline (reference sequence). CDR3 residues: CASSPGLNYGYTF. CDR3 nucleotides: TGTGCCAGCAGTCCCGGGCTAAACTATGGCTACACCTTC.

This clone was counted a single time. The chain employs TRBV6-5 and TRBJ1-2; D is perhaps TRBD1 (6 bases). Between the trimmed V and J ends, which lost 4 bases and 4 bases, there was a span of 13 bases. The germline gives CDR1 MNHEY, CDR2 SVGAGI. The CDR3 totals 14 residues. The CDR3 bases are TGTGCCAGCAGTTCAGGGGTCCCATTCTATGGCTACACCTTC. This gives the protein CASSSGVPFYGYTF.

The V gene is TRBV4-1, the J gene TRBJ2-7; D is possibly TRBD1 (6 bases). The CDR3 length is 15 residues. V was trimmed by 0 bases and J by 1 base, leaving 10 bases between them. Germline CDR1 reads MGHRA; CDR2 reads YSYEKL. CDR3 coding DNA: TGCGCCAGCAGCCAAGAGGACAGTAGATCCTACGAGCAGTACTTC. Residues: CASSQEDSRSYEQYF.

The V call is TRBV7-6, the J call TRBJ1-4; D remains unclear. The V gene lost 5 bases and the J gene lost 8 bases, with 12 bases spanning the gap. In germline, CDR1 is SGHVS, CDR2 FNYEAQ. CDR3 length equals 13 residues. The CDR3 DNA reads TGTGCCAGCAGCCCGCTCGTCGGGGAAAAACTGTTTTTT. Its protein is CASSPLVGEKLFF.

The rearrangement links TRBV27 to TRBJ2-1; D is undetermined. V was cut by 0 bases and J by 6 bases, with 6 bases left in between. CDR3 length equals 13 residues. CDR1 is MNHEY and CDR2 is SMNVEV in the germline V gene (reference sequence). This CDR3 is CASSLSLGNEQFF. CDR3 coding DNA: TGTGCCAGCAGTTTATCGTTGGGCAATGAGCAGTTCTTC.

This clone was observed once. The rearrangement joins TRBV29-1 to TRBJ1-1; TRBD1 matches at 10 bases. V trimming: 6 bases; J trimming: 4 bases; junction bases outside the gene matches: 5. The CDR3 loop spans 13 amino acids. Germline V gives CDR1 SQVTM, CDR2 ANQGSEA. The CDR3 loop is CSVRWDRGTEAFF. CDR3 in DNA: TGCAGCGTCCGATGGGACAGGGGCACTGAAGCTTTCTTT.

CDR3 DNA sequence: TGTGCCAGCAGTCGGGACCGAGGCAACTATGGCTACACCTTC. Its protein is CASSRDRGNYGYTF. The J gene is TRBJ1-2, the V gene TRBV27; perhaps TRBD1 as D (5 bases). This CDR3 has 14 residues. Trimming cost V 5 bases and J 2 bases, with 12 bases left between them. CDR1 and CDR2 (germline): MNHEY, SMNVEV (reference sequence).

The genes are TRBV6-6 and TRBJ1-3; D might be TRBD1 (5 bases). Trimming pared 4 bases from V and 4 bases from J, leaving 11 bases between. Germline loops: CDR1 MNHNY, CDR2 SVGAGI (reference sequence). The CDR3 has 14 amino acids. The CDR3 coding sequence is TGTGCCAGCAGTTTTCGTGACAGCGGAAACACCATATATTTT. It specifies CASSFRDSGNTIYF.

The genes are TRBV7-9 and TRBJ2-7; D remains ambiguous. This CDR3 has 15 residues. Germline values: CDR1 SEHNR, CDR2 FQNEAQ (reference sequence). V was shortened by 4 bases and J by 0 bases, with 13 bases between the two germline ends. The CDR3 DNA follows: TGTGCCAGCAGCTCCTACCGGGCCCACTCCTACGAGCAGTACTTC. Its protein product is CASSSYRAHSYEQYF.

The J gene is TRBJ2-5, the V gene TRBV4-1; 12 bases are shared with TRBD1. This CDR3 comprises 15 residues. The V and J ends lost 4 bases and 4 bases, in that order; junction bases with no gene match: 4. Germline V gene lookup returns CDR1 MGHRA and CDR2 YSYEKL. DNA for the CDR3: TGCGCCAGCAGCCCAAGGGACAGGGGGCTAGAGACCCAGTACTTC. Amino acid sequence: CASSPRDRGLETQYF.

The chain carries TRBV6-8 and TRBJ2-2; D is possibly TRBD1 or TRBD2 (5 bases each). The CDR3 is 15 residues long. Germline lookup yields CDR1 MNHGY and CDR2 SAAAGT. Trimming took off 5 bases at V and 5 bases at J, with 15 bases between the two ends. The CDR3: CASSPGQGETGELFF. DNA of the CDR3: TGTGCCAGCAGTCCCGGGCAGGGAGAGACCGGGGAGCTGTTTTTT.

The chain couples TRBV4-1 to TRBJ1-2, with D maybe TRBD1 (6 bases). Germline V gives CDR1 MGHRA, CDR2 YSYEKL. V lost 1 base, J lost 4 bases, and 19 bases lay in between. The CDR3 runs to 17 residues. For the CDR3, the DNA is TGCGCCAGCAGCCAAGGCCCTCCGAGGGGGGGCGGCTATGGCTACACCTTC. It translates to CASSQGPPRGGGYGYTF.

The genes are TRBV27 and TRBJ1-5; no definite D call. Germline lookup yields CDR1 MNHEY and CDR2 SMNVEV (reference sequence). This CDR3 region has 13 residues. The ends were cut back, 0 bases at V and 6 bases at J, with 6 bases in the middle. CDR3 nucleotides: TGTGCCAGCAGTTTATCGTTGGGTCAGCCCCAGCATTTT. Translated: CASSLSLGQPQHF.

The chain couples TRBV5-6 to TRBJ2-1, with 7 nucleotides matching TRBD2. CDR1 is SGHDT, CDR2 YYEEEE, per germline. The junction had 16 bases not matched to a gene; V was cut back by 3 bases and J by 10 bases. The CDR3 contains 16 residues. The CDR3 protein is CASSSLLAEALEEQFF. The CDR3 DNA is TGTGCCAGCAGCTCACTCCTAGCGGAGGCCTTGGAAGAGCAGTTCTTC.

The rearrangement links TRBV11-2 to TRBJ1-1; no reliable D call. V lost 4 bases to trimming and J lost 0 bases, with 12 bases between them. Germline lookup yields CDR1 SGHAT and CDR2 FQNNGV. CDR3 length equals 15 residues. This chain's CDR3 is CASSSGLGLNTEAFF. The CDR3 DNA reads TGTGCCAGCAGCTCAGGTTTGGGGTTGAACACTGAAGCTTTCTTT.

The CDR3, as DNA: TGTGCCAGCAGTTTTGGTTCCGGGCGCTACGAGCAGTACTTC. Amino acids: CASSFGSGRYEQYF. The J gene is TRBJ2-7, the V gene TRBV27; D not resolved. CDR3 length equals 14 residues. Germline-derived CDR1 and CDR2 are MNHEY and SMNVEV (reference sequence). V was shortened by 3 bases and J by 3 bases, with 12 bases between the two germline ends.

The J gene is TRBJ1-1, the V gene TRBV7-6; the match to TRBD1 covers 8 bases. The CDR3 length is 14 residues. Germline values: CDR1 SGHVS, CDR2 FNYEAQ. With V trimmed by 4 bases and J by 3 bases, 4 bases remained unmatched. CDR3 in DNA: TGTGCCAGCAGCTCGACAGGGGAGCACACTGAAGCTTTCTTT. Protein: CASSSTGEHTEAFF.

This clone was found once. This chain uses TRBV6-6 with TRBJ2-7, with a weak D call TRBD1 (5 bases). Trimming shortened V by 5 bases and J by 5 bases, and 16 bases separated the two germline ends. Germline V CDR1 and CDR2: MNHNY, SVGAGI (reference sequence). The CDR3 runs to 14 residues. CDR3 DNA: TGTGCCAGCAGTCGGCCCGGACAATTAGACGAGCAGTACTTC. It is translated as CASSRPGQLDEQYF.

The chain combines TRBV5-6 with TRBJ2-7, with D uncertain. There are 15 residues in the CDR3. Trimming removed 4 bases from V and 6 bases from J, with 20 bases in between. The germline V gene encodes CDR1 SGHDT and CDR2 YYEEEE. In DNA form, the CDR3 reads TGTGCCAGCAGCCCGGAAGTAAACGGAGAGGTCGAGCAGTACTTC. Amino acids: CASSPEVNGEVEQYF.

The chain combines TRBV6-5 with TRBJ1-2; D perhaps matches TRBD1 (5 bases). The germline V gene encodes CDR1 MNHEY and CDR2 SVGAGI. Trimming left V 3 bases short and J 6 bases short, with 11 bases between. The CDR3 sequence is 13 residues long. CDR3 in DNA: TGTGCCAGCAGTTATGGGGGGATGGATGGCTACACCTTC. Encoded protein: CASSYGGMDGYTF.

J is TRBJ2-3 and V is TRBV19; 9 positions agree with TRBD1. The CDR3 length is 16 residues. J gave up 2 bases and V 4 bases, and 7 bases lay outside the gene matches. CDR1 LNHDA and CDR2 SQIVND come from the germline V gene (reference sequence). CDR3 in amino acids: CASSKTGTGHTDTQYF. CDR3 DNA: TGTGCCAGTAGTAAAACCGGGACAGGGCACACAGATACGCAGTATTTT.